The TCR beta chain under discussion was sequenced for a study of cytomegalovirus exposure and HLA in healthy donors (dated by TCRdb to about 2017). Some background on the complete study: In an earlier analysis of approximately 640 of the donors, 276 Gb of sequence data and 117 million unique TCR beta sequences from some 170 million T cells were reported. The study used immunosequencing to profile the T cell repertoires of approximately 630 subjects and linked those repertoires to cytomegalovirus serostatus. A later genetic analysis used genome-wide SNP genotypes for about three fifths of the 666 donors, treating that subset as a discovery cohort. Donor age, sex, ethnicity and CMV serostatus were compiled together with the repertoire data. The study aimed to test whether signatures of past pathogen exposure could be identified by cataloging public T cell receptors. Among the roughly 400 genotyped donors, around 81% belonged to the genetic ancestry cluster associated with self-reported Caucasian donors. To predict cytomegalovirus infection status, the study brought together high-throughput TCR immunosequencing, statistical association of individual TCRs with disease status, and machine learning. Typing coverage differed by locus: A, B, C, DRB1 and DQB1 were typed in about 620-640 donors, DQA1 in about 500, DPA1 in some 600, and DPB1 in just under 490. Both class I and class II loci were covered by HLA typing, at four-digit resolution. Among about 370 genotyped donors of the cohort, an average of approximately 200,000 unique TCR beta nucleotide sequences was sequenced per donor, of which 15% to 20% were non-productive. A few DR-DQ haplotypes were treated as single units for association and clustering because of strong linkage in the cohort. Every repertoire in the discovery cohort had been generated on one and the same sequencing platform. To study patterns of TCR occurrence, a later analysis re-analyzed previously published TCR beta repertoires from 666 donors and added high-resolution HLA genotyping. An earlier analysis of fewer than 700 of the donors applied high-throughput TCR beta sequencing to assess whether each TCR beta V gene segment acted as functional or pseudogenic. Roughly 300 gigabases of sequencing data and around 88 million unique TCR sequences made up an early release that covered 640 HLA-typed donors. A separate validation cohort of over 95 different subjects was used in addition to the approximately 700-subject first cohort. Rather than drawing on any new phenotypic data, the later analysis identified candidate immune exposures from TCR beta sequences and the way those sequences occurred across donors.

Library preparation employed the immunoSEQ multiplex PCR assay. The multiplex PCR relied on a mix of 60 forward primers for TCR Vbeta segments and 13 reverse primers for TCR Jbeta segments. The CDR3 region of rearranged TCR beta genes was amplified from genomic DNA by a multiplex PCR assay. On the Illumina HiSeq System, the amplified TCR beta libraries were sequenced as 87-base-pair reads. The original methods were these. Across the 600 to 700 repertoires, a later analysis counted tens of millions of unique TCR beta chains, roughly 11 million of which were shared by at least two donors. Raw reads were error-corrected and collapsed into unique sequences by a nearest-neighbor algorithm in which closely related sequences were merged to remove PCR and sequencing errors. To assign V, D and J gene segments, CDR3 sequences were aligned to IMGT reference sequences. Each retained sequence needed at least a six-nucleotide match to both a V gene segment and a J gene segment. A rearrangement was called productive if the CDR3 had no stop codons and remained in frame with V and J, and every other rearrangement was called non-productive. CDR3 was defined by IMGT convention, running from the second conserved V-encoded cysteine to the conserved J-encoded phenylalanine. In an earlier analysis of around 540 of the donors, sequences lacking an unambiguous match to a single V gene segment were excluded. An earlier analysis of 587 of the donors classified V segments as functional when productive rearrangements were above 56.7% and as segregating when the standard deviation between donors was above 5%. A statistical classification framework was built to diagnose cytomegalovirus status from the catalog of TCR beta chain sequences. In a later analysis, V and J genes were assigned by comparing TCR nucleotide sequences against IMGT/GENE-DB human TR gene sequences. A later analysis assigned CDR3 sequences and most-parsimonious VDJ recombination scenarios with the TCRdist pipeline. In a later analysis, each TCR beta chain was defined by its CDR3 amino acid sequence together with its V-gene family, and reads without a unique V-gene family were excluded. In a later analysis, some 600 highly shared, low-generation-probability nucleotide sequences were removed to address suspected cross-contamination and a sequencing artifact. In a later analysis, a clonal expansion index was calculated for each public chain from normalized within-repertoire ranks of inferred template counts. In a later analysis, generation probabilities were computed with a VDJ recombination model fitted to out-of-frame rearrangements, and the resulting probabilities were checked against IGoR. Hypergeometric tests were used in a later analysis to score TCR-TCR, TCR-HLA and TCR-CMV co-occurrence, with a repertoire-size bias correction applied to the TCR pairs. A later analysis estimated false discovery rates by permuting HLA or CMV assignments 20 times. A later analysis grouped co-occurring TCRs with DBSCAN, adding TCRdist sequence similarity when clustering within HLA-allele-positive subsets. Repertoires with fewer than 30,000 or more than 120,000 public chains were left out of co-occurrence clustering, as were about 5 repertoires with anomalous nucleotide sharing. Held by TCRdb, this immuneACCESS table contains in-frame sequences only and omits some clones. Under half of the omission traces to an unresolved V gene where checked; the cause of the rest is unknown. Clonal size and the V and J genes are those of that table, whereas D and trimming came from the DNA. The table for this sample lists about 250,000 clones; about 66% of them were counted only once. Of the sample, roughly 2.4% is held by the ten largest clones.

The table lists this clone with a few counts. Its binding antigen is unknown. No much larger clone exists at a distance of one base, and base qualities are not known. Other DNA sequences in the same sample also yield this CDR3. What the authors observed across the whole study: Broadly in line with IMGT annotations, most TCR beta V segments showed up in productive rearrangements about 87% or about 30% of the time in an earlier analysis of about 500 of the donors. Across donors, most TCR sequences were observed very rarely, whereas some public TCRs were present in many individuals. In vitro tests confirmed that a few of the cytomegalovirus-associated TCR beta chains recognize cytomegalovirus antigens. The cohort was sequenced for TCR beta chains only, and without alpha or paired-chain data the features that could be detected were limited. According to a later analysis, parvovirus B19, influenza, CMV and Epstein-Barr virus appeared linked to several top co-occurrence clusters. The only immune exposure information available for the cohort was CMV serostatus. According to a later analysis, TCR association rates differed among HLA loci, with DRB1 alleles showing the most associated TCRs and HLA-C alleles showing the fewest. Because counts were too low, 15 or so rarely observed V segments, including chromosome 9 orphons, were excluded from the earlier analysis of 587 of the donors. The study gave a list of roughly 150 TCR beta chains associated with cytomegalovirus. A group of highly shared sequence variants was considered likely to be a technical artifact of the sequencing pipeline. It was suggested by the authors that the approach could potentially be generalized to other disease states and immunological phenotypes. A further reported finding was that TCR beta sequences accurately predicted the HLA-A and HLA-B alleles for most subjects in the first cohort. Cytomegalovirus status was reported to be diagnosed by the classifier with high specificity and sensitivity in both the original and validation cohorts. Roughly uniform sequencing depth across donors was assumed in presence/absence analyses, although this assumption may not hold. In a later genetic analysis, fewer N-insertions in productive TCRs were reported among donors in an Asian-associated ancestry cluster than the approximately 630-donor mean. Assigning TCR associations to individual alleles was difficult when HLA alleles, especially DR and DQ, strongly co-occurred. Because the 87-base-pair reads could not distinguish some IMGT-functional V segments, including TRBV6-2 and TRBV6-3, those segments were excluded. In a later analysis, HLA-associated TCR beta chains were found to be more clonally expanded and to have lower generation probabilities than equally common non-associated chains. A later analysis found that most CMV-associated TCR beta chains appeared HLA-restricted, with HLA associations seemingly driven largely by CMV exposure. At a false discovery rate of 0.05, a later analysis linked approximately 18,000 TCR beta sequences to specific HLA alleles. Because HLA typing was missing for some donors at each locus, association tests included only the typed subset. Correlated functional status among segregating V segments might reflect linkage disequilibrium, but an unknown experimental factor could not be ruled out. A later genetic analysis associated a missense DCLRE1C variant with V-gene and J-gene trimming of TCR beta chains, and an independent cohort replicated the association.

The cohort comprised fewer than 700 healthy bone marrow donors. At the time of sampling, every cohort member was nominally healthy, though immune exposures that went unrecorded were likely present. The donor was CMV seronegative and was included in the group of over 300 seronegative cohort members. A peripheral blood sample was provided by each donor, and peripheral blood mononuclear cells were used for TCR beta sequencing. Genomic DNA was extracted from the blood cell samples with the Qiagen DNeasy Blood Extraction Kit. Reading from cysteine to phenylalanine, the CDR3 counts 14 amino acids. CDR3 DNA only is kept here, 42 bases in frame from base 1. Looking up the germline V gene yields CDR1 MDHEN and CDR2 SYDVKM. The germline V end is reduced by 2 bases and the J end by 6 bases; junction bases left unmatched: 2.

This clonotype was obtained from a female donor in good health and CMV-seronegative. The receptor chain draws on TRBV28 and TRBJ1-2, with 11 middle bases fitting TRBD1. Source material: PBMCs. The CDR3 region reads CASSLRGQGDGYTF. At the DNA level, the sequence is TGTGCCAGCAGTTTAAGGGGACAGGGGGATGGCTACACCTTC.